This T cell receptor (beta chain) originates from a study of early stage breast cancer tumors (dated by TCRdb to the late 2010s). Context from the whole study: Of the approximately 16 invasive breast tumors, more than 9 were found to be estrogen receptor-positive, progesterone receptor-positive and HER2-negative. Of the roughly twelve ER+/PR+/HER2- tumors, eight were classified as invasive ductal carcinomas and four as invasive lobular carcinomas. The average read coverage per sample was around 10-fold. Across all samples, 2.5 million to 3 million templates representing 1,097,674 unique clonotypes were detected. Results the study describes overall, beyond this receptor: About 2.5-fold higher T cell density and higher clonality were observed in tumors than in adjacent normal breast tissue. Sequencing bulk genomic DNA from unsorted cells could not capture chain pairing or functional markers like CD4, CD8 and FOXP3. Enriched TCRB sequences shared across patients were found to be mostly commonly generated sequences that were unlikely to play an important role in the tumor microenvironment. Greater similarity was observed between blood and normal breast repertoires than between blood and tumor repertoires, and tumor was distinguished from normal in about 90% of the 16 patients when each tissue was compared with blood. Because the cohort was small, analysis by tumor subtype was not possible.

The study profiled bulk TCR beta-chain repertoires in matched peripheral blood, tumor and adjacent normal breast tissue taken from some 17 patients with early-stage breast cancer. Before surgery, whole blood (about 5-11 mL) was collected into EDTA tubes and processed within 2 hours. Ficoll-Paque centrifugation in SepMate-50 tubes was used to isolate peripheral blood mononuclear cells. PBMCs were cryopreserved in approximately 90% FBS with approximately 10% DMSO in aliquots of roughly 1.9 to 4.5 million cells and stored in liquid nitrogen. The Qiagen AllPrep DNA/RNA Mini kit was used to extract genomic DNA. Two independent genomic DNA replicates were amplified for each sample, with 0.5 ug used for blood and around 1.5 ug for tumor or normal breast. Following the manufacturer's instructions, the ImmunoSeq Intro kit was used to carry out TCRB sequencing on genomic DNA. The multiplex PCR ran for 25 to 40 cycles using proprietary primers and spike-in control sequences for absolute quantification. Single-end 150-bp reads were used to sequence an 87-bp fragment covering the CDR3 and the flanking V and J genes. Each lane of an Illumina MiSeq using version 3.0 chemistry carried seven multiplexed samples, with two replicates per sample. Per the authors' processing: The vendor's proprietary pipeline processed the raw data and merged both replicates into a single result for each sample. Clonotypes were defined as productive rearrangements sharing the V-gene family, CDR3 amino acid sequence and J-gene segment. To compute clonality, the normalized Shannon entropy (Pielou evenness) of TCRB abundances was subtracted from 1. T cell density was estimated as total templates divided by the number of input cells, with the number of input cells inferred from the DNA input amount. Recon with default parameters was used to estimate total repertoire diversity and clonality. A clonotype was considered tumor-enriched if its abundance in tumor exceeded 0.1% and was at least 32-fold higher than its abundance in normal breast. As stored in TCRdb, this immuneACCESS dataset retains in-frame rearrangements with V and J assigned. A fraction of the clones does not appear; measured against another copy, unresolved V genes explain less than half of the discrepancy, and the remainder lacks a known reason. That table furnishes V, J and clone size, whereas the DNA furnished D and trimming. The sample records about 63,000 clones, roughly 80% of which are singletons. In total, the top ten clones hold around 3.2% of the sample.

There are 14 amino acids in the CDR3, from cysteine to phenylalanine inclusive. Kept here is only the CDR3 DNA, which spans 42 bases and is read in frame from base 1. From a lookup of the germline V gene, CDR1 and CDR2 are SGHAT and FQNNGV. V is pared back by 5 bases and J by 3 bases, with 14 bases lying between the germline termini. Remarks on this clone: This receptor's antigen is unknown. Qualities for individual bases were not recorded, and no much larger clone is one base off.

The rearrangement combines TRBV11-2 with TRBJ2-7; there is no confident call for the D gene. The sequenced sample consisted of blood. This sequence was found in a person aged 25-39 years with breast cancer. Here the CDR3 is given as CASSPPSGYYEQYF. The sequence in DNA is TGTGCCAGCAGCCCCCCCTCTGGTTACTACGAGCAGTACTTC. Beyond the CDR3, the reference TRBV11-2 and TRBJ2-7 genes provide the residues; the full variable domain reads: EAGVAQSPRYKIIEKRQSVAFWCNPISGHATLYWYQQILGQGPKLLIQFQNNGVVDDSQLPKDRFSAERLKGVDSTLKIQPAKLEDSAVYLCASSPPSGYYEQYFGPGTRLTVT.